Detailed here is one TCR beta chain. Germline loops: CDR1 ENHRY, CDR2 SYGVKD. The CDR3 is made up of 14 amino acids. With 10 bases clipped from V and 2 bases from J, the junction kept 10 bases outside the gene matches. This entry belongs to a study of blood T cells in healthy people across ages. It was with a sample-barcoded 5' primer and a J-beta primer mix that a second PCR of roughly 6 to 12 cycles was run. TCRdb passed the 5' RACE reads through MiXCR, listing each CDR3 protein once. Here the sample spans around 2 million distinct CDR3 sequences, 30% to 40% being singletons. The origin of this receptor is a human donor in good health. The specimen sequenced was blood. The chain is built from TRBV10-3 and TRBJ2-7; 8 bases map to TRBD1. The CDR3 DNA reads as TGTGCCAGCGGCCCGGGACAGGACCCCTACGAGCAGTACTTC. Translation gives CASGPGQDPYEQYF.